The 5 T cell receptor beta chains below come from one sample, sequenced in a study of T cell repertoires in cytomegalovirus infection. No cognate antigen is known for these TCRs. TCRdb re-called the reads with MiXCR, one entry per CDR3 protein. The table has over 100,000 distinct CDR3 sequences, roughly a tenth seen once. Sequencing was done on a sample of PBMCs, sequenced either directly or after in vitro stimulation (not recorded which). These receptors were obtained from a human donor in good health (CMV status not recorded). Some clones in this sample may be carry-over from other donors' samples.

The chain joins TRBV2 to TRBJ2-5; TRBD2 aligns across 8 bases. With 10 bases clipped from V and 2 bases from J, the junction kept 9 bases outside the gene matches. The CDR3 contains 14 residues. The germline CDR1 and CDR2 sequences are SNHLY and FYNNEI. In DNA form, the CDR3 reads TGTGCCACTAAAGAGGGACTAGGACAAGAGACCCAGTACTTC. Its translation: CATKEGLGQETQYF.

In its sample, this clonotype was seen a few times. The chain combines TRBV7-6 with TRBJ2-3; D might be TRBD1 (6 bases). V was pared by 5 bases and J by 2 bases, with 14 bases between. Germline CDR1 is SGHVS and CDR2 is FNYEAQ. The CDR3 length is 15 residues. The CDR3 protein is CASSLQTGYTDTQYF. DNA for the CDR3: TGTGCCAGCAGCCTCCAGACAGGCTACACAGATACGCAGTATTTT.

This clonotype has a count of ten or more. The rearrangement links TRBV7-9 to TRBJ2-5, with a possible D match to TRBD2 (5 bases). The V gene's germline CDR1 is SEHNR and CDR2 FQNEAQ (reference sequence). This CDR3 spans 18 amino acids. V lost 2 bases and J lost 4, with 23 bases in between. The CDR3 protein is CASSLSSGGFYLGETQYF. The CDR3 DNA is TGTGCCAGCAGCTTAAGCTCGGGCGGGTTTTACCTAGGAGAGACCCAGTACTTC.

This clonotype came up many times. The V and J genes are TRBV20-1 and TRBJ2-7; 10 nucleotides match TRBD2. This CDR3 is 13 amino acids long. From germline, CDR1 is DFQATT and CDR2 SNEGSKA (reference sequence). The ends lost 6 bases at V and 4 bases at J; junction bases unmatched: 6. CDR3 sequence reads: CSAASGSGYEQYF. Written as DNA, the CDR3 is TGCAGTGCCGCTAGCGGGAGCGGATACGAGCAGTACTTC.

This clonotype was picked up many times. The chain employs TRBV28 and TRBJ2-7, with 7 bases that match TRBD2. The CDR3 covers 13 residues. Losses at the gene ends were 6 bases for V and 5 bases for J; bases not matched to a gene: 7. From germline, CDR1 is MDHEN and CDR2 SYDVKM. CDR3 sequence (DNA): TGTGCCAGCAGCTCCCCGGGGAGGGACGAGCAGTACTTC. Translating gives CASSSPGRDEQYF.